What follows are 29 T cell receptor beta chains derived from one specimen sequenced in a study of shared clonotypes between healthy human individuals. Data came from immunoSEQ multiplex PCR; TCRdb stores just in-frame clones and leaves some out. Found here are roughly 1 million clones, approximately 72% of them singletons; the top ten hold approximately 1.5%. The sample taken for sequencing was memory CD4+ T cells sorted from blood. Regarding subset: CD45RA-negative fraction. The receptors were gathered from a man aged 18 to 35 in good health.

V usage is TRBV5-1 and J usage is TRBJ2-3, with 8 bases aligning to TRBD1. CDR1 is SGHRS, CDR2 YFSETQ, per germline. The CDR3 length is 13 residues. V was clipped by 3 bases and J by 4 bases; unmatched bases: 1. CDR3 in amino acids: CASSWTGPDTQYF. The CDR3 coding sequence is TGCGCCAGCAGCTGGACAGGGCCAGATACGCAGTATTTT.

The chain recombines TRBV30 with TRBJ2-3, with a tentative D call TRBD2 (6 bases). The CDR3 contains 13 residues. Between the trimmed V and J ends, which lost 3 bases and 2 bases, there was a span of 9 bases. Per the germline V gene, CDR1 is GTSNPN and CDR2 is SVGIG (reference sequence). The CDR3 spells CAWRRGTTDTQYF. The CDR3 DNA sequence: TGTGCCTGGAGGCGGGGAACCACAGATACGCAGTATTTT.

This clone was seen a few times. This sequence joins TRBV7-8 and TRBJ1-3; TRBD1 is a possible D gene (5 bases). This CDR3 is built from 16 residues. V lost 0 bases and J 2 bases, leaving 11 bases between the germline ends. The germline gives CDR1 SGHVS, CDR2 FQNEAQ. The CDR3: CASSLATQGAGNTIYF. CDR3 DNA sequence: TGTGCCAGCAGCTTAGCGACGCAAGGGGCTGGAAACACCATATATTTT.

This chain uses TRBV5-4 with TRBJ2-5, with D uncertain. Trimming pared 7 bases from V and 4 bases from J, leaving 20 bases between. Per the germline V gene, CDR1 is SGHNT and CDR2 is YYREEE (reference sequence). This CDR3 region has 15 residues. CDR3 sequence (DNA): TGTGCCAGCCGCGAAAGAAGCCCCGGCGGAGAGACCCAGTACTTC. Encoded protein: CASRERSPGGETQYF.

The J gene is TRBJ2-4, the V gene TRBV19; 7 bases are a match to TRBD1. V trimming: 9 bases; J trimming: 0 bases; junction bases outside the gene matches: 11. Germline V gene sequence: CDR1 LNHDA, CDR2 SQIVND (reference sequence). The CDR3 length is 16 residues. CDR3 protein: CASLRGRLLAKNIQYF. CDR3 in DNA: TGTGCCAGCCTGAGGGGGCGGCTACTAGCCAAAAACATTCAGTACTTC.

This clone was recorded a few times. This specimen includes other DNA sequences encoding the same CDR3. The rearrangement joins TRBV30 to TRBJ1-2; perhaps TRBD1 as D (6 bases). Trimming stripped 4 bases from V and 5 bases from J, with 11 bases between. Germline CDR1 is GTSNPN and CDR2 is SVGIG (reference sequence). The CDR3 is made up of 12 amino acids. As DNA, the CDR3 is TGTGCCTGGACAGGGGAGGATTATGGCTACACCTTC. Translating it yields CAWTGEDYGYTF.

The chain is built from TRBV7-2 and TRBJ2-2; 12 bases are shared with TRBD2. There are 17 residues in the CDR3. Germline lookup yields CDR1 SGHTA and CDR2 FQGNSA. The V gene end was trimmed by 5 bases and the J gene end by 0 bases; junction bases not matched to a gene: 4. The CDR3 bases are TGTGCCAGCAGCCTCGGACTAGCGGGGACGAACACCGGGGAGCTGTTTTTT. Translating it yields CASSLGLAGTNTGELFF.

The CDR3: CASSQTVTSAETQYF. CDR3 in DNA: TGTGCCAGCAGCCAGACGGTCACCTCTGCGGAGACCCAGTACTTC. The gene calls are TRBV4-2 and TRBJ2-5; D not resolved. The CDR3 has 15 amino acids. The germline V and J ends were trimmed by 3 bases and 5 bases, with 16 bases remaining between them. CDR1 is LGHNA and CDR2 is YNFKEQ in the germline V gene.

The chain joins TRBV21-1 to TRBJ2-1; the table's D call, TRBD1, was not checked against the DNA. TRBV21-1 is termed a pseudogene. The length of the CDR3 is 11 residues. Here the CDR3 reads CASSRQWEQFF. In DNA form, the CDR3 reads TGTGCCAGCAGCAGACAATGGGAGCAGTTCTTC.

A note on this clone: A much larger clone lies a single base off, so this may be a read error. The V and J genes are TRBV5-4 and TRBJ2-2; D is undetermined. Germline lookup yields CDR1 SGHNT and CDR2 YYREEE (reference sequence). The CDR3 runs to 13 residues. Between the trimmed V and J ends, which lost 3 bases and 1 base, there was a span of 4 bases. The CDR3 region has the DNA TGTGCCAGCAGCTGGGGGAACACCGGGGAGCTGTTTTTT. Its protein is CASSWGNTGELFF. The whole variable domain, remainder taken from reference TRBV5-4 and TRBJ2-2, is ETGVTQSPTHLIKTRGQQVTLRCSSQSGHNTVSWYQQALGQGPQFIFQYYREEENGRGNFPPRFSGLQFPNYSSELNVNALELDDSALYLCASSWGNTGELFFGEGSRLTVL.

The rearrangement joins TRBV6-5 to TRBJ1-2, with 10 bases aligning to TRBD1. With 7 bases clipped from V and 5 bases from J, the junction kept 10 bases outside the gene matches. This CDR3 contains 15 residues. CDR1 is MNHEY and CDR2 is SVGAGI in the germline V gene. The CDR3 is CASTTRGQGRYGYTF. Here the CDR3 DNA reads TGTGCCAGCACAACTAGGGGACAGGGGCGGTATGGCTACACCTTC.

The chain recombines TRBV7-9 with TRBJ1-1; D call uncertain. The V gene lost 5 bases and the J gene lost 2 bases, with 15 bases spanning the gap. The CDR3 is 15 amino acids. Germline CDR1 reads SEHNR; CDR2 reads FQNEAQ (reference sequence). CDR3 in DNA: TGTGCCAGCAGCGCCTCAGAGCCAGCAAACACTGAAGCTTTCTTT. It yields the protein CASSASEPANTEAFF.

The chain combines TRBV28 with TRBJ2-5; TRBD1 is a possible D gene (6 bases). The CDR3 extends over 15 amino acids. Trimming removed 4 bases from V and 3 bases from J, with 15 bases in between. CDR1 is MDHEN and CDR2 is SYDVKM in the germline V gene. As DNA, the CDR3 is TGTGCCAGCAGTTCCCCCGGGACACGAAAAGAGACCCAGTACTTC. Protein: CASSSPGTRKETQYF.

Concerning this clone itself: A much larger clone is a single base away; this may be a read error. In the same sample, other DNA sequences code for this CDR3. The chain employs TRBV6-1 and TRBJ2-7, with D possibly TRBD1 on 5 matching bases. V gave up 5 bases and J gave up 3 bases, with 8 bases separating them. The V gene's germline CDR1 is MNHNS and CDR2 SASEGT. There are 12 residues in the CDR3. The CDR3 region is CASSLDSYEQYF. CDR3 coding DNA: TGTGCCAGCAGTTTAGACAGCTACGAGCAGTACTTC.

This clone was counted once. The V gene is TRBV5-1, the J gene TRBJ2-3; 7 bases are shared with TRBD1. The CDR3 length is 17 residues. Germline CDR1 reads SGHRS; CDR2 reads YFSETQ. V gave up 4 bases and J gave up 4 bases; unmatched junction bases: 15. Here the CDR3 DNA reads TGCGCCAGCAGCATAGGACAAACAGGGGTCAGGGCAGATACGCAGTATTTT. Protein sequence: CASSIGQTGVRADTQYF.

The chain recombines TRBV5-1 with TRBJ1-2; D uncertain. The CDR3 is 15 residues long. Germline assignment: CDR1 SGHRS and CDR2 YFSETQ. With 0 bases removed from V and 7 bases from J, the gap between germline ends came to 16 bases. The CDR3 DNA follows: TGCGCCAGCAGCTTGGCCCTGGCAGGATCCGGTGGCTACACCTTC. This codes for CASSLALAGSGGYTF.

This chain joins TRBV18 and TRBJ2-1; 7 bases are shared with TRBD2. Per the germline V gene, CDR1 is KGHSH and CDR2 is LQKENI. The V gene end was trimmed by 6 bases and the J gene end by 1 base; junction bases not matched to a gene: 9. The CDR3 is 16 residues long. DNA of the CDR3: TGTGCCAGCTCGCCAGGCCAGCGGGGATCCTACAATGAGCAGTTCTTC. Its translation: CASSPGQRGSYNEQFF.

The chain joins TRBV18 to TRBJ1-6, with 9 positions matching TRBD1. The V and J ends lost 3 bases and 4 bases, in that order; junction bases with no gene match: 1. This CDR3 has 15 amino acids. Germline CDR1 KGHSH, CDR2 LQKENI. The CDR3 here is CASSPGTGYNSPLHF. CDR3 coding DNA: TGTGCCAGCTCACCGGGGACAGGGTATAATTCACCCCTCCACTTT.

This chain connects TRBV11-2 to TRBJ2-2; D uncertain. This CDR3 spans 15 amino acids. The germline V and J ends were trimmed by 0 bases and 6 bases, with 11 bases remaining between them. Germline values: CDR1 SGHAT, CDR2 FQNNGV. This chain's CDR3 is CASSLDQRFSGELFF. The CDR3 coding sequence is TGTGCCAGCAGCTTAGATCAAAGGTTTTCCGGGGAGCTGTTTTTT.

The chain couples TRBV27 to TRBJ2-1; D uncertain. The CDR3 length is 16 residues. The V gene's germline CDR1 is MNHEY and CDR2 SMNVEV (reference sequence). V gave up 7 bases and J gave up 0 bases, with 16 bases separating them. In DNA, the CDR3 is TGTGCCAGCAAAGAGAAGCCGGTCGTCTCCTACAATGAGCAGTTCTTC. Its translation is CASKEKPVVSYNEQFF.

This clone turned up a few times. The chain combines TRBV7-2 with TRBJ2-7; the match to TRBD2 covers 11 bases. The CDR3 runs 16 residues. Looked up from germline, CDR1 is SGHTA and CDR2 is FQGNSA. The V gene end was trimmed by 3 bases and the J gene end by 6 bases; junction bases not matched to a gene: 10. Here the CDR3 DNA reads TGTGCCAGCAGCTTTCGTAGCGGGGGGGCCGGGCGCGAGCAGTACTTC. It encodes CASSFRSGGAGREQYF.

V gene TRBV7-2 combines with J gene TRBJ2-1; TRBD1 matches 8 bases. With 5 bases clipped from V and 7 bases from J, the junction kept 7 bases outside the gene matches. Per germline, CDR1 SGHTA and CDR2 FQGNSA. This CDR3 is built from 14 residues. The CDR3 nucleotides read TGTGCCAGCAGCCAGACAGGGGTCAGAAATGAGCAGTTCTTC. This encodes CASSQTGVRNEQFF. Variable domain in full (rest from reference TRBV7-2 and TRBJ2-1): GAGVSQSPSNKVTEKGKDVELRCDPISGHTALYWYRQSLGQGLEFLIYFQGNSAPDKSGLPSDRFSAERTGGSVSTLTIQRTQQEDSAVYLCASSQTGVRNEQFFGPGTRLTVL.

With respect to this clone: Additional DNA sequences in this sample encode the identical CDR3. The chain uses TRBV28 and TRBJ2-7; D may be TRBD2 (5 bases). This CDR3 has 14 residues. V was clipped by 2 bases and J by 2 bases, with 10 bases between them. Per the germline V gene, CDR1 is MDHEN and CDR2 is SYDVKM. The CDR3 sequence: CASSLGGLTYEQYF. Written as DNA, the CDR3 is TGTGCCAGCAGTTTAGGAGGCCTTACCTACGAGCAGTACTTC. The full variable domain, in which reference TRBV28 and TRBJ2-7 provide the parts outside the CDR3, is DVKVTQSSRYLVKRTGEKVFLECVQDMDHENMFWYRQDPGLGLRLIYFSYDVKMKEKGDIPEGYSVSREKKERFSLILESASTNQTSMYLCASSLGGLTYEQYFGPGTRLTVT.

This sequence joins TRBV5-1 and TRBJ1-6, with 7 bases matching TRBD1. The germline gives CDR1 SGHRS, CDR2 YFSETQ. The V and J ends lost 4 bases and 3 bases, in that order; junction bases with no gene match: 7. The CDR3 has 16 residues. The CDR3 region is CASSIGQVDYNSPLHF. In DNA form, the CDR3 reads TGCGCCAGCAGCATCGGACAGGTCGACTATAATTCACCCCTCCACTTT.

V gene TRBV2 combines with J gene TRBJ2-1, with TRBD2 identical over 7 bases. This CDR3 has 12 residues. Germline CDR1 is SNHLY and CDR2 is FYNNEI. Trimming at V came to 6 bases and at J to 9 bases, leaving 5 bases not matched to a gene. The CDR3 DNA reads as TGTGCCAGCAGGCAAGCGGGGCCTGAGCAGTTCTTC. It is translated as CASRQAGPEQFF.

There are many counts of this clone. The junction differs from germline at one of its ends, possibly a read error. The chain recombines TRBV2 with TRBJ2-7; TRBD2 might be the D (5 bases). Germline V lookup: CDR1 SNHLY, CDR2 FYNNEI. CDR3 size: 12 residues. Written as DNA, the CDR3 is TGTGCCAGCCGTGAGGGCTCCTACGAGCAGTACTTC. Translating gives CASREGSYEQYF.

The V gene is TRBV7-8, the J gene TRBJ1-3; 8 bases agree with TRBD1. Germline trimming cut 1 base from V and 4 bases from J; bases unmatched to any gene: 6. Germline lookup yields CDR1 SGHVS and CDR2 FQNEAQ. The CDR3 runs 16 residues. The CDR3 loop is CASSLVGQATGNTIYF. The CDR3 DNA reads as TGTGCCAGCAGCTTAGTGGGACAGGCAACGGGAAACACCATATATTTT.

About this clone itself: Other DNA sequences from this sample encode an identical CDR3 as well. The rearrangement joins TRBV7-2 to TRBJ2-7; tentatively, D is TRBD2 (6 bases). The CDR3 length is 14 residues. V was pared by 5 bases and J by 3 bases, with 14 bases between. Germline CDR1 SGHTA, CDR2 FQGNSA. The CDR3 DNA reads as TGTGCCAGCAGCCCCGGGACTCGTTACTACGAGCAGTACTTC. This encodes CASSPGTRYYEQYF.

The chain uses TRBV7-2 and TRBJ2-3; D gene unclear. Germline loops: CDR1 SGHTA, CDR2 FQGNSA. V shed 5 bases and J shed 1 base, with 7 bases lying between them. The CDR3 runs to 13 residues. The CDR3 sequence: CASSLFRTDTQYF. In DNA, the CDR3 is TGTGCCAGCAGCCTATTCCGCACAGATACGCAGTATTTT.